A single sample is the source of the 20 T cell receptor beta chains below, sequenced in a study of blood T cell dynamics during melanoma immunotherapy. Time point in this sample: week 3, after first cycle of checkpoint inhibitor. Profiling relied on immunoSEQ multiplex PCR, and the TCRdb table lists in-frame clones only, not all of them. The data show thousands of clones, with approximately 85% seen just once and around 3.6% held by the top ten. Sequenced here: blood, sampled from a patient treated with checkpoint blockade. Receptor source: a human donor with melanoma.

CDR3 in amino acids: CASSYGDTQYF. The CDR3 nucleotides are TGTGCCAGCAGTTACGGCGATACGCAGTATTTT. The gene calls are TRBV6-6 and TRBJ2-3; no clear D. The V gene lost 2 bases and the J gene lost 6 bases, with 3 bases spanning the gap. Germline CDR1 and CDR2: MNHNY and SVGAGI (reference sequence). This CDR3 spans 11 amino acids.

The chain is built from TRBV10-3 and TRBJ2-2, with D perhaps TRBD2 (6 bases). The germline V gene has CDR1 ENHRY and CDR2 SYGVKD. The V and J ends lost 10 bases and 1 base respectively, with 13 bases between them. The CDR3 runs 14 residues. Written as DNA, the CDR3 is TGTGCCAGTGTTATGCGGGAGAACACCGGGGAGCTGTTTTTT. Residues: CASVMRENTGELFF.

The chain couples TRBV5-1 to TRBJ2-7; D is ambiguous. V shed 0 bases and J shed 4 bases, with 11 bases lying between them. CDR1 is SGHRS, CDR2 YFSETQ, per germline. This CDR3 has 14 amino acids. In nucleotides, the CDR3 is TGCGCCAGCAGCTTGGGAGCCACGATGTACGAGCAGTACTTC. Protein: CASSLGATMYEQYF.

The V gene is TRBV5-1, the J gene TRBJ1-5; 7 bases agree with TRBD1. CDR3 length: 14 amino acids. Germline-derived CDR1 and CDR2 are SGHRS and YFSETQ. V was pared by 4 bases and J by 4 bases, with 5 bases of the junction left unmatched. CDR3 DNA sequence: TGCGCCAGCAGCCCGGACAGGACTAATCAGCCCCAGCATTTT. This codes for CASSPDRTNQPQHF.

The V call is TRBV6-5, the J call TRBJ1-2; tentatively, D is TRBD1 (5 bases). Germline assignment: CDR1 MNHEY and CDR2 SVGAGI. The CDR3 runs to 15 residues. Deletions cut 4 bases from V and 8 bases from J, with 20 bases between. The CDR3 nucleotides read TGTGCCAGCAGTTCCACTGGGGGGAGCCTCGTAGGCTACACCTTC. Its protein product is CASSSTGGSLVGYTF.

The chain recombines TRBV5-6 with TRBJ2-7; possible D gene TRBD2, 7 bases. The germline V and J ends were trimmed by 4 bases and 4 bases, with 18 bases remaining between them. CDR3 size: 15 residues. Germline CDR1 reads SGHDT; CDR2 reads YYEEEE. This chain's CDR3 is CASSGGATGRYEQYF. The CDR3 DNA reads TGTGCCAGCAGCGGGGGGGCGACGGGACGTTACGAGCAGTACTTC.

The genes are TRBV10-3 and TRBJ1-5, with D unresolved. V lost 10 bases, J lost 0 bases, and 13 bases lay in between. Germline V gene sequence: CDR1 ENHRY, CDR2 SYGVKD. The CDR3 totals 14 residues. CDR3 sequence: CATNQEYSNQPQHF. The CDR3 DNA follows: TGTGCCACGAATCAGGAGTATAGCAATCAGCCCCAGCATTTT.

This sequence joins TRBV6-1 and TRBJ2-7; 8 bases match TRBD1. This CDR3 has 20 residues. V was pared by 2 bases and J by 1 base, with 19 bases of the junction left unmatched. The germline CDR1 and CDR2 sequences are MNHNS and SASEGT. The CDR3 here is CASSERVGRTGTVRSYEQYF. The CDR3, as DNA: TGTGCCAGCAGTGAAAGGGTCGGTCGGACAGGGACGGTCAGGTCCTACGAGCAGTACTTC.

The chain joins TRBV18 to TRBJ1-2; TRBD1 might be the D (5 bases). Germline V gene data show CDR1 as KGHSH and CDR2 as LQKENI. V gave up 1 base and J gave up 2 bases, with 11 bases separating them. The CDR3 loop spans 15 amino acids. CDR3 nucleotides: TGTGCCAGCTCACCACGTGGGGCGGGGAACTATGGCTACACCTTC. Its translation: CASSPRGAGNYGYTF.

This clone was observed a few times. The V gene is TRBV4-1, the J gene TRBJ1-1; TRBD1 is a possible D gene (6 bases). The CDR3 covers 15 residues. Germline V lookup: CDR1 MGHRA, CDR2 YSYEKL. V was trimmed by 2 bases and J by 7 bases, leaving 17 bases between them. The CDR3 reads CASSQPTRGAGEAFF. The CDR3 DNA is TGCGCCAGCAGCCAACCTACGCGGGGGGCTGGTGAAGCTTTCTTT.

This chain uses TRBV5-5 with TRBJ2-7; D not certain. V lost 4 bases, J lost 7 bases, and 18 bases lay in between. Germline V gene data show CDR1 as SGHKS and CDR2 as YYEKEE (reference sequence). The CDR3 spans 14 residues. The chain's CDR3 is CASSPRQVLEEQYF. The CDR3 nucleotides read TGTGCCAGCAGCCCCCGCCAGGTCCTGGAAGAGCAGTACTTC.

The chain joins TRBV5-4 to TRBJ2-1; 10 positions agree with TRBD2. J gave up 5 bases and V 3 bases, and 8 bases lay outside the gene matches. The CDR3 length is 16 residues. Germline V gives CDR1 SGHNT, CDR2 YYREEE (reference sequence). The CDR3 sequence is CASSSAGLAANNEQFF. CDR3 bases: TGTGCCAGCAGCTCCGCCGGACTAGCGGCGAACAATGAGCAGTTCTTC.

The chain carries TRBV6-5 and TRBJ2-7; no clear D. Trimming left V 0 bases short and J 2 bases short, with 11 bases between. The CDR3 runs 15 residues. The germline CDR1 and CDR2 sequences are MNHEY and SVGAGI. CDR3 in amino acids: CASSYSTSMTYEQYF. CDR3 DNA sequence: TGTGCCAGCAGTTACTCGACTTCTATGACCTACGAGCAGTACTTC.

V and J are TRBV9 and TRBJ1-1; maybe TRBD1 (5 bases). The CDR3 is 14 residues long. The V gene lost 1 base and the J gene lost 1 base, with 8 bases spanning the gap. Germline V gene lookup returns CDR1 SGDLS and CDR2 YYNGEE. CDR3 protein: CASSVQGTNTEAFF. DNA of the CDR3: TGTGCCAGCAGCGTACAGGGCACGAACACTGAAGCTTTCTTT.

The chain recombines TRBV9 with TRBJ1-2; D is ambiguous. Trimming cost V 4 bases and J 1 base, with 8 bases left between them. This CDR3 is 13 amino acids long. The V gene's germline CDR1 is SGDLS and CDR2 YYNGEE. The CDR3 bases are TGTGCCAGCAGCCCTGACAATAACTATGGCTACACCTTC. Its protein product is CASSPDNNYGYTF.

This clone has a handful of counts. The gene calls are TRBV2 and TRBJ1-5; D may be TRBD1 (6 bases). V was clipped by 4 bases and J by 7 bases, with 11 bases between them. The germline gives CDR1 SNHLY, CDR2 FYNNEI. This CDR3 has 13 residues. CDR3 in amino acids: CASSGTEGQPQHF. The CDR3 DNA follows: TGTGCCAGCAGTGGGACAGAAGGACAGCCCCAGCATTTT.

The rearrangement joins TRBV28 to TRBJ1-1, with no clear D. CDR3 length: 12 amino acids. In germline, CDR1 is MDHEN, CDR2 SYDVKM. Trimming shortened V by 6 bases and J by 5 bases, and 10 bases separated the two germline ends. The CDR3, as DNA: TGTGCCAGCAGACGAGTGTGGACTGAAGCTTTCTTT. Translating gives CASRRVWTEAFF. Using reference TRBV28 and TRBJ1-1 for the parts outside the CDR3, the full variable domain is DVKVTQSSRYLVKRTGEKVFLECVQDMDHENMFWYRQDPGLGLRLIYFSYDVKMKEKGDIPEGYSVSREKKERFSLILESASTNQTSMYLCASRRVWTEAFFGQGTRLTVV.

The V call is TRBV13, the J call TRBJ2-2; 13 nucleotides match TRBD2. The J segment lost 8 bases and the V segment lost 5 bases, leaving 8 bases of the junction unmatched. CDR1 is PRHDT, CDR2 FYEKMQ, per germline (reference sequence). The CDR3 extends over 16 amino acids. CDR3 amino acids: CASSPGLAGRRGELFF. CDR3 bases: TGTGCCAGCAGCCCGGGACTAGCGGGAAGGCGTGGGGAGCTGTTTTTT.

This clone was detected a few times. The chain joins TRBV5-4 to TRBJ2-7, with a possible D match to TRBD1 (5 bases). Germline V CDR1 and CDR2: SGHNT, YYREEE (reference sequence). V was clipped by 0 bases and J by 4 bases, with 11 bases between them. This CDR3 has 14 amino acids. The CDR3 is CASSLAKGVYEQYF. CDR3 DNA sequence: TGTGCCAGCAGCTTGGCGAAAGGGGTATACGAGCAGTACTTC.

The chain is built from TRBV25-1 and TRBJ2-7; D gene ambiguous. CDR3 length: 13 residues. The V gene lost 5 bases and the J gene lost 2 bases, with 10 bases spanning the gap. From germline, CDR1 is MGHDK and CDR2 SYGVNS. CDR3: CASSRGLAYEQYF. The CDR3 nucleotides read TGTGCCAGCAGTCGTGGCTTGGCCTACGAGCAGTACTTC.